What follows describes a single T cell receptor (beta chain). This clone occurred a few times. The antigen this receptor binds is unknown. Base qualities are not recorded, but no much larger clone differs from it by a single base. The sample comes from a study of shared clonotypes between healthy human individuals (TCRdb year 2020). Describing the broader study: The cohort included a few men and a couple of women between 18 and 49 years of age. Different laboratories and diverse techniques were used to prepare libraries and sequence TCR repertoires, to increase sequencing depth and limit assay-specific biases. For each donor, three plates each were used for CD4 naive and CD4 memory, two plates were used for CD8 naive, and one plate was used for CD8 memory. Each donor's leukapheresis produced roughly between about 0.85 and 10 billion PBMCs. Blood TCR repertoires of a handful of healthy adults were deeply sequenced to estimate repertoire size and the extent of clonotype sharing between individuals.

Overall results and qualifications from the work: Pairwise subsampling indicated that sequencing depth was expected to affect the degree of clonotype sharing among donors. Incomplete sequencing was indicated by rarefaction of sorted-subset datasets, despite the large sequencing depth. Sampling was limited to blood, and TCR repertoires in tissue likely differ from TCR repertoires in blood. Naive subsets generally had larger estimated clonotype richness than memory subsets did. Compared with non-shared clonotypes, clonotypes shared by all four sorted-subset donors had higher generation probabilities. Because the study included only a small number of donors, the genetic and exposure-history diversity represented was limited. When a few donors were compared, the shared fraction of clonotypes was 5% to 6.5% for naive CD4, around 3.6% for naive CD8, more than 2% for memory CD4, and less than 0.5% for memory CD8.

The donors were healthy, HIV-negative adults with no recently reported acute infections or vaccinations. Every donor was a Caucasian adult residing in Nashville, Tennessee, USA. CD4+ T cells were enriched by magnetic negative selection, after which naive cells were positively selected on CD45RA and the negative fraction was taken as the memory subset. Blood was collected by leukapheresis, and PBMCs were isolated by Ficoll-Histopaque density gradient centrifugation and then cryopreserved in liquid nitrogen vapor phase. Purity and quantity of every magnetically sorted T cell population were checked by analytical flow cytometry. From each sorted fraction, genomic DNA was isolated and quantified by UV absorbance on a Nanodrop 2000c. Using the deep immunoSEQ assay, multiplex PCR amplified TCR CDR3 regions from genomic DNA. For each cell subset, the extracted genomic DNA was distributed evenly across all wells of several immunoSEQ 96-well plates, and each plate served as one replicate. For sorted subsets, each replicate PCR was loaded with around 200 ng genomic DNA, equivalent to 32,000 or so T cell genomes. Purified libraries were quantified with a Qubit 3.0 fluorometer, sized on a Bioanalyzer 2100, and re-quantified with the KAPA Library Quantification kit. Every immunoSEQ 96-well plate was sequenced on a separate single-read 150-cycle Illumina NextSeq 550 flow cell. Per the original workflow: Because the immunoSEQ output held only junctional sequences and lacked quality scores, the filtering could not match the filtering applied to full-length reads. To assign V/J genes and CDR3, sequences were annotated against IMGT germline references using PyIR, a Python wrapper for IgBLAST v1.9. Reads were filtered out if the reads had weak V/J assignments (E-value above 1e-6), no CDR3, stop codons, out-of-frame junctions, or ambiguous translated residues. V3J clonotypes were defined as sequences sharing the same inferred V gene, J gene, and CDR3 amino acid sequence. Percentage overlap between repertoires was computed as shared unique clonotypes divided by the size of the smaller repertoire. Richness of each repertoire was evaluated using RTK rarefaction, the Chao1 estimator, and Recon v2.1 estimates of unobserved clonotypes. Generation probabilities for all TCRbeta clonotypes obtained by the gDNA method from a handful of donors were computed using OLGA. TCRdb's version of the immuneACCESS table is confined to in-frame rearrangements and falls short of the full clone set. An unresolved V gene accounts for under half of the shortfall where checked; the remainder is of unknown origin. From that table come the V and J calls and clone size; the DNA was used to work out D and trimming. Within this sample are around 1.1 million clones, with approximately 75% of them counted one time only. The ten largest clones take up roughly 0.82% of the sample.

Inclusive of the bounding cysteine and phenylalanine, the CDR3 is 13 residues long. Only the CDR3 part of the read is kept: 39 bases, read in frame from the first base. V loses 5 bases of germline sequence and J loses 7 bases, and the interval between the two ends is 11 bases. Taken from the germline V gene, the CDR1 and CDR2 loops are MNHNS and SASEGT. The receptor comes from a man aged 18 to 30 in good health. Some clones in this sample may be carry-over from other donors' samples. The chain is made from TRBV6-1 and TRBJ2-2; the D segment could be TRBD1, given 6 matching bases. Specimen: memory CD4+ T cells from PBMCs. Reading the label with the study, this specimen's cell subset or site is: CD45RA-negative fraction. The nucleotide sequence is TGTGCCAGCAGTCAGGGGTACGACGGGGAGCTGTTTTTT. The encoded protein is CASSQGYDGELFF.